Included here is one T cell receptor beta chain sequence, with context. Germline loops: CDR1 MDHEN, CDR2 SYDVKM. V was trimmed by 3 bases and J by 4 bases, leaving 13 bases between them. The CDR3 runs 14 residues. Under the authors' procedure: Using reference gene primer amplification, nucleated cell counts were estimated. Assay: immunoSEQ multiplex PCR; the TCRdb copy retains only in-frame clones and omits some. The V and J calls and clone size come from that table; D and trimming were worked out from the DNA. The sample records 130,000 to 150,000 clones, 81% being singletons. The data originate from a study of blood T cell repertoires in COVID-19. Study background: Both acute and convalescent COVID-19 samples were obtained from the United States, Italy and Spain. Sources were T cells, B-cell-depleted T cells, or PBMCs; the material itself was cDNA or gDNA.

The receptor comes from a human donor in a cohort sampled during active COVID-19. Sequencing was performed on peripheral blood. The chain combines TRBV28 with TRBJ2-7; possible D gene TRBD2, 5 bases. As DNA, the CDR3 is TGTGCCAGCAGTTTCGACTACAACGGGTACGAGCAGTACTTC. Its protein is CASSFDYNGYEQYF. Full variable domain (missing parts from reference TRBV28 and TRBJ2-7): DVKVTQSSRYLVKRTGEKVFLECVQDMDHENMFWYRQDPGLGLRLIYFSYDVKMKEKGDIPEGYSVSREKKERFSLILESASTNQTSMYLCASSFDYNGYEQYFGPGTRLTVT.